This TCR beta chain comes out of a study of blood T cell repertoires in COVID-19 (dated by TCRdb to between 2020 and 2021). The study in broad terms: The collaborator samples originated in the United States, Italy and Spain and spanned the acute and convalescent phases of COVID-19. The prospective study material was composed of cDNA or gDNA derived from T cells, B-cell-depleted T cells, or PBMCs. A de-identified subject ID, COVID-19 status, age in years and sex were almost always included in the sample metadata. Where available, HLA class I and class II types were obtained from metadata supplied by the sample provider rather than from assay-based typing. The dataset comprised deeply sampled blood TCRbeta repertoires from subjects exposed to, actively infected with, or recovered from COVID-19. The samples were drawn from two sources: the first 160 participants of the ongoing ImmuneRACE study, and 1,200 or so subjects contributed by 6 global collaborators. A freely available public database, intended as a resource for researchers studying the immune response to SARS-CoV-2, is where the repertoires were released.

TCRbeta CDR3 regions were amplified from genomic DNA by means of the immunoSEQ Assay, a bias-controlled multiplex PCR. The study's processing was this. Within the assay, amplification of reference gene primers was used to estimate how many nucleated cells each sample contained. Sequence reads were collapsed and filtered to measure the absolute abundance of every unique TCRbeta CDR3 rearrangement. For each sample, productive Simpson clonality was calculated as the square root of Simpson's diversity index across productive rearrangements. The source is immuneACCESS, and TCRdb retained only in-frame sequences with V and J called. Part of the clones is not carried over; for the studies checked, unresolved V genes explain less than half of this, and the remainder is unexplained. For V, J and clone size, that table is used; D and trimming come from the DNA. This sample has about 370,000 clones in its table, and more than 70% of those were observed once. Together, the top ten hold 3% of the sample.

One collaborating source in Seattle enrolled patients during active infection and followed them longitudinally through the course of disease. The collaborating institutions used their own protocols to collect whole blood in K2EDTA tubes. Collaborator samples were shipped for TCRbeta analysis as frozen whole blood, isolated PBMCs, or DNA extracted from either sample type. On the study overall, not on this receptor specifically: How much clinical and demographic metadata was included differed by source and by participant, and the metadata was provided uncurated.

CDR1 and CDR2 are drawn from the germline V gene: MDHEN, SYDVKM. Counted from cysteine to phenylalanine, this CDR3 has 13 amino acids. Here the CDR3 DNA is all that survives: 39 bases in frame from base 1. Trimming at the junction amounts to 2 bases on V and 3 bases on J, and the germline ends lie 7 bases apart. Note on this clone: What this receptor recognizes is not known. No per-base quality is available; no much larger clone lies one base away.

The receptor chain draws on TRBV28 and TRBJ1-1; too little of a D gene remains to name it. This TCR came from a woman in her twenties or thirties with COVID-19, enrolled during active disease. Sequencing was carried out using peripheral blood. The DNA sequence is TGTGCCAGCAGTTTAACCACTGACACTGAAGCTTTCTTT. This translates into CASSLTTDTEAFF.